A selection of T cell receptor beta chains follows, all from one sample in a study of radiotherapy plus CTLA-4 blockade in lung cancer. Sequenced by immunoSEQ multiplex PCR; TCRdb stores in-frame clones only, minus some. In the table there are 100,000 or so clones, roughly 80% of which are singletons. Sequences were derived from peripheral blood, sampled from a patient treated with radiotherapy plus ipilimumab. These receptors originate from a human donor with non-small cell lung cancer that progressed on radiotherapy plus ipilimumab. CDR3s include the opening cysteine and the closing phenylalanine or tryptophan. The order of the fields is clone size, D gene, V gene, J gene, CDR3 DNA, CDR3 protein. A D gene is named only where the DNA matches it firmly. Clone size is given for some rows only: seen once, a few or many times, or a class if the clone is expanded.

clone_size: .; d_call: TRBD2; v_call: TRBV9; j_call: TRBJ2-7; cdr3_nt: TGTGCCAGCAGCCGTGGACTAGCGGGAAACGAGCAGTACTTC; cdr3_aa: CASSRGLAGNEQYF
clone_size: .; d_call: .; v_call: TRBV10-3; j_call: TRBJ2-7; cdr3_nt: TGTGCCATCAGTGACTCGGGGGAGCTCCGACAGGCACCCTACGAGCAGTACTTC; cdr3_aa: CAISDSGELRQAPYEQYF
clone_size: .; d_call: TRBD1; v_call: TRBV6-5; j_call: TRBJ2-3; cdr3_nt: TGTGCCACGAAGCCGGACAGGGGGCGCACAGATACGCAGTATTTT; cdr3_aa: CATKPDRGRTDTQYF
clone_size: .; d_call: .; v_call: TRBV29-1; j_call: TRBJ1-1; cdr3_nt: TGCAGCGTTAATACAGGGTGGACTTTCTTT; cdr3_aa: CSVNTGWTFF
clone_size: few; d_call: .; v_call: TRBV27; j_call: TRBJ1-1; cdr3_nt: TGTGCCAGCAGTTTGACAAAAGAGTCGAACACTGAAGCTTTCTTT; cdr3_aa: CASSLTKESNTEAFF
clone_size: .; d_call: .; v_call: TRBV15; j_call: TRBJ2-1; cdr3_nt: TGTGCCACCAGCGGGGTCACTAGCTTCGGTGAGCAGTTCTTC; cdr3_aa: CATSGVTSFGEQFF
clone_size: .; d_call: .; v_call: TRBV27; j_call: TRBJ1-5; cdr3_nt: TGTGCCAGCAGTTCCCCCCGGTTGTTCGGGGACAATCAGCCCCAGCATTTT; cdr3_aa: CASSSPRLFGDNQPQHF
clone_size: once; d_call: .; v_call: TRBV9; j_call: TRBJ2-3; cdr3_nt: TGTGCCAGCAGCGTAAGGGGAGGGGGAGATACGCAGTATTTT; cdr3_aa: CASSVRGGGDTQYF
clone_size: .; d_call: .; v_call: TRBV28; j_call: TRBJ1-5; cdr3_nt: TGTGCCAGCAGCCTTACCGGATTTTGGGGGCGGAATCAGCCCCAGCATTTT; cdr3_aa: CASSLTGFWGRNQPQHF
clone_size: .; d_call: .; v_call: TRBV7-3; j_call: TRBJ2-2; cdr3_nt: TGTGCCAGCAGCTGGGGCGGACACACCGGGGAGCTGTTTTTT; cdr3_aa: CASSWGGHTGELFF
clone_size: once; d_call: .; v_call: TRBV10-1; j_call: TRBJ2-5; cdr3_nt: TGCGCCAGCAGCGAAGGGACTGCACGGGAGACCCAGTACTTC; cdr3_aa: CASSEGTARETQYF
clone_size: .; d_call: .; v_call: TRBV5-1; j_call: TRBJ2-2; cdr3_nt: TGCGCCAGCAGCCCGACAGGTCCGAACACCGGGGAGCTGTTTTTT; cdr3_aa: CASSPTGPNTGELFF
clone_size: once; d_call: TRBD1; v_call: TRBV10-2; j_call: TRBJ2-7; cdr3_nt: TGCGCCTCCTCCCCCCGGGACAGTTTTTCCTACGAGCAGTACTTC; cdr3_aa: CASSPRDSFSYEQYF
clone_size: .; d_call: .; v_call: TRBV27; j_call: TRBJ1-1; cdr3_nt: TGTGCCAGCAGTCCGACCACAGTGAACACTGAAGCTTTCTTT; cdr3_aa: CASSPTTVNTEAFF
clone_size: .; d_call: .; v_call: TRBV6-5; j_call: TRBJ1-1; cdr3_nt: TGTGCCACTCGAACGGGGGTGTACACTGAAGCTTTCTTT; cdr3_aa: CATRTGVYTEAFF
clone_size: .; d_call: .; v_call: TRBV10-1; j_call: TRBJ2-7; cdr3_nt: TGCGCCAGCAGTGGGGACCTTGGGGAGCAGTACTTC; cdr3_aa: CASSGDLGEQYF
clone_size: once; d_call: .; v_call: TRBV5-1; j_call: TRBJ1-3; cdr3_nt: TGCGCCAGCAGCCCGAGCCTGGATACATCATTTCCAGGAAACACCATATATTTT; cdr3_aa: CASSPSLDTSFPGNTIYF
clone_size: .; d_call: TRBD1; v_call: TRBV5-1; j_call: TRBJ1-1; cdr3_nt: TGCGCCAGCAGCTTGAACACAGGGGGCAACACTGAAGCTTTCTTT; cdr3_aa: CASSLNTGGNTEAFF
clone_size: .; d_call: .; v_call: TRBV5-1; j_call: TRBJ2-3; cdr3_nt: TGCGCCAGCAGCTTGGCCAGGGCAGGGAGCACAGATACGCAGTATTTT; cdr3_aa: CASSLARAGSTDTQYF
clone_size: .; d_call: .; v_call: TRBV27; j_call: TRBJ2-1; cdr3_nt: TGTGCCAGCAGCCCCAGATCCGGGACCCCGTCGGAGCAGTTCTTC; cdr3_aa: CASSPRSGTPSEQFF
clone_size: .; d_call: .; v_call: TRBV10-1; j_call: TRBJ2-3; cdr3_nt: TGCGCCAGCAGTGAGTTTGACTACCGGAGCACAGATACGCAGTATTTT; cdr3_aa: CASSEFDYRSTDTQYF
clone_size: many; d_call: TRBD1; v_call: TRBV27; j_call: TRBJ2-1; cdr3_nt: TGTGCCAGCAGTTCGCCGGGACAGCTATACAATGAGCAGTTCTTC; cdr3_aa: CASSSPGQLYNEQFF
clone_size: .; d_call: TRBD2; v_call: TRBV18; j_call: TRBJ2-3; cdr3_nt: TGTGCCAGCTCACCACTCTCGGGGCTAGCGGGACGGGGAACGCAGTATTTT; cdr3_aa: CASSPLSGLAGRGTQYF